Shown below are 9 T cell receptor beta chains from a single sample sequenced in a study of OX40 agonist ivuxolimab in advanced cancers. The library was prepared using the immunoSEQ multiplex PCR assay. TCRdb mirrors the immuneACCESS table, restricted to in-frame sequences. Some clones are absent from its copies; in checked studies, under half trace to an unresolved V gene, and the reason for the others is unknown. This sample holds tens of thousands of clones; 85% were observed only once. Together, the top ten hold 15% to 20% of the sample. Here the sequenced sample was CD4+ or CD8+ T cells sorted from blood, taken in a trial of the OX40 agonist ivuxolimab. Receptors originate from an adult with an advanced solid tumor such as melanoma, head and neck, liver or kidney cancer.

The V gene is TRBV6-5, the J gene TRBJ2-7, with 10 bases matching TRBD1. The germline V gene encodes CDR1 MNHEY and CDR2 SVGAGI. This CDR3 spans 15 amino acids. Trimming cost V 0 bases and J 4 bases; bases outside gene matches: 3. The CDR3 loop reads CASSYSVGQGYEQYF. For the CDR3, the DNA is TGTGCCAGCAGTTACTCGGTGGGACAGGGGTACGAGCAGTACTTC.

This clone was found once. The chain is built from TRBV18 and TRBJ2-7; 7 bases fit TRBD2. With V trimmed by 1 base and J by 6 bases, 12 bases remained unmatched. In germline, CDR1 is KGHSH, CDR2 LQKENI. This CDR3 has 16 amino acids. The CDR3 DNA reads as TGTGCCAGCTCACCACTTTGGGGGACCCCGGGGGGCGAGCAGTACTTC. Translated, it gives CASSPLWGTPGGEQYF.

The V and J genes are TRBV6-5 and TRBJ2-2; 8 bases are shared with TRBD1. The germline V gene has CDR1 MNHEY and CDR2 SVGAGI. J was trimmed by 4 bases and V by 2 bases; bases with no gene match: 6. There are 16 residues in the CDR3. DNA for the CDR3: TGTGCCAGCAGTTACGCCAGGGGGCAGGGCACCGGGGAGCTGTTTTTT. It codes for CASSYARGQGTGELFF.

V usage is TRBV6-1 and J usage is TRBJ2-7, with 8 bases fitting TRBD2. CDR1 is MNHNS and CDR2 is SASEGT in the germline V gene. This CDR3 is built from 13 residues. V lost 9 bases, J lost 2 bases, and 6 bases stayed unmatched. CDR3 loop: CASPGLVPYEQYF. In nucleotides, the CDR3 is TGTGCCAGTCCGGGACTAGTTCCCTACGAGCAGTACTTC.

The gene calls are TRBV19 and TRBJ2-3, with 11 nucleotides matching TRBD2. The CDR3 has 14 amino acids. Germline V CDR1 and CDR2: LNHDA, SQIVND (reference sequence). Trimming removed 7 bases from V and 5 bases from J; junction bases left unmatched: 5. The CDR3 loop is CASTLGLAGDTQYF. The CDR3 region has the DNA TGTGCCAGTACCCTAGGACTAGCGGGAGATACGCAGTATTTT.

This chain links TRBV28 with TRBJ2-2, with D perhaps matching TRBD2 (6 bases). Germline V lookup: CDR1 MDHEN, CDR2 SYDVKM. The CDR3 is 17 amino acids. The germline V and J ends were trimmed by 3 bases and 2 bases, with 16 bases remaining between them. As DNA, the CDR3 is TGTGCCAGCAGTTTGCGACGGGAGCGGGTAAACACCGGGGAGCTGTTTTTT. Amino acids: CASSLRRERVNTGELFF. Supplemented by reference TRBV28 and TRBJ2-2, the full variable domain reads DVKVTQSSRYLVKRTGEKVFLECVQDMDHENMFWYRQDPGLGLRLIYFSYDVKMKEKGDIPEGYSVSREKKERFSLILESASTNQTSMYLCASSLRRERVNTGELFFGEGSRLTVL.

This clone was observed at least ten times. This chain joins TRBV6-5 and TRBJ1-2, with D perhaps matching TRBD1 (5 bases). Germline V lookup: CDR1 MNHEY, CDR2 SVGAGI. This CDR3 is built from 14 residues. Trimming took 7 bases from V and 5 from J, leaving 17 bases between them. DNA for the CDR3: TGTGCCAGCACCCCAGGGAGGGGCACGTATGGCTACACCTTC. Encoded protein: CASTPGRGTYGYTF.

The chain employs TRBV5-4 and TRBJ1-6, with a possible D match to TRBD1 (6 bases). There are 14 residues in the CDR3. CDR1 is SGHNT, CDR2 YYREEE, per germline (reference sequence). V dropped 4 bases and J dropped 8 bases, with 13 bases sitting between them. This CDR3 is CASSPGQVDSPLHF. The CDR3 DNA is TGTGCCAGCAGCCCGGGACAAGTGGATTCACCCCTCCACTTT.

The chain is built from TRBV18 and TRBJ2-7, with D possibly TRBD1 on 6 matching bases. V was clipped by 4 bases and J by 5 bases, with 12 bases between them. Looked up from germline, CDR1 is KGHSH and CDR2 is LQKENI. The CDR3 contains 13 residues. The CDR3 DNA reads TGTGCCAGCTCACTGGCAGGGGCCCACGAGCAGTACTTC. Protein: CASSLAGAHEQYF.